These 27 T cell receptor beta chains were all obtained from the same sample, sequenced in a study of blood T cell repertoires in COVID-19. The repertoire was sequenced with immunoSEQ multiplex PCR; TCRdb's copy has only in-frame clones and lacks some. This table holds about 180,000 clones, 82% found once. The sample consisted of peripheral blood. These receptors all come from a woman older than 75 with active or convalescent COVID-19.

This chain connects TRBV29-1 to TRBJ2-2; a weak D match, TRBD2 (5 bases). This CDR3 has 11 amino acids. The V and J ends lost 6 bases and 6 bases respectively, with 8 bases between them. Germline V gene sequence: CDR1 SQVTM, CDR2 ANQGSEA. The CDR3 spells CSVTRAGELFF. The CDR3 nucleotides read TGCAGCGTAACTAGGGCCGGGGAGCTGTTTTTT.

The V and J genes are TRBV19 and TRBJ1-6, with TRBD1 as a possible D gene (5 bases). V shed 6 bases and J shed 9 bases, with 12 bases lying between them. Germline loops: CDR1 LNHDA, CDR2 SQIVND (reference sequence). There are 13 residues in the CDR3. In DNA, the CDR3 is TGTGCCAGTAGCCAGGGCTGGGGTTCACCCCTCCACTTT. This encodes CASSQGWGSPLHF. The whole variable domain, filled in from reference TRBV19 and TRBJ1-6, reads DGGITQSPKYLFRKEGQNVTLSCEQNLNHDAMYWYRQDPGQGLRLIYYSQIVNDFQKGDIAEGYSVSREKKESFPLTVTSAQKNPTAFYLCASSQGWGSPLHFGNGTRLTVT.

This clone showed up just once. This chain connects TRBV30 to TRBJ2-7; TRBD2 matches at 7 bases. The CDR3 runs to 12 residues. V was clipped by 3 bases and J by 3 bases; unmatched bases: 2. Germline V gives CDR1 GTSNPN, CDR2 SVGIG (reference sequence). CDR3: CAWSGGSYEQYF. DNA for the CDR3: TGTGCCTGGAGCGGCGGGAGCTACGAGCAGTACTTC.

The sample holds a few counts of this clone. V usage is TRBV30 and J usage is TRBJ2-5, with TRBD1 matching over 9 bases. Germline V CDR1 and CDR2: GTSNPN, SVGIG (reference sequence). The V segment lost 2 bases and the J segment 4 bases; nucleotides outside the gene matches: 2. The CDR3 spans 13 residues. CDR3 sequence (DNA): TGTGCCTGGAGTTTACAGGGGGCAGAGACCCAGTACTTC. It translates to CAWSLQGAETQYF.

The chain uses TRBV6-5 and TRBJ2-1; D call uncertain. V gave up 0 bases and J gave up 2 bases, with 8 bases separating them. The CDR3 runs to 15 residues. CDR1 and CDR2 (germline): MNHEY, SVGAGI. CDR3 sequence reads: CASSYSSHPYNEQFF. The CDR3 DNA reads as TGTGCCAGCAGTTACTCTAGCCACCCCTACAATGAGCAGTTCTTC.

This clone showed up just once. This chain links TRBV12-3 or TRBV12-4 with TRBJ1-3; no clear D gene. Trimming removed 3 bases at V and 3 bases at J, with 6 bases between. The CDR3 is 13 amino acids. CDR3 coding DNA: TGTGCCAGCAGTTTCCTCGGTGGAAACACCATATATTTT. Protein: CASSFLGGNTIYF.

The J gene is TRBJ2-5, the V gene TRBV19; 13 positions agree with TRBD2. Germline-derived CDR1 and CDR2 are LNHDA and SQIVND (reference sequence). The CDR3 runs 15 residues. V lost 5 bases and J lost 5; bases outside the gene matches: 5. CDR3 residues: CASSSGLAGVETQYF. The CDR3 DNA reads TGTGCCAGTAGTTCCGGACTAGCGGGAGTCGAGACCCAGTACTTC.

V and J are TRBV24-1 and TRBJ1-2; D remains unclear. V was pared by 4 bases and J by 1 base, with 6 bases between. This CDR3 is 13 amino acids long. Germline CDR1 is KGHDR and CDR2 is SFDVKD. The CDR3 reads CATSESDNYGYTF. CDR3 bases: TGTGCCACCAGTGAGTCAGATAACTATGGCTACACCTTC.

The V and J genes are TRBV3-1 (or the pseudogene TRBV3-2) and TRBJ1-3; no clear D gene. This CDR3 contains 15 residues. The V gene's germline CDR1 is LGHDT and CDR2 YNNKEL (reference sequence). Trimming stripped 1 base from V and 0 bases from J, with 7 bases between. The DNA of the CDR3 is TGTGCCAGCAGCCAAGTGGAGTACTCTGGAAACACCATATATTTT. As protein: CASSQVEYSGNTIYF.

The genes are TRBV2 and TRBJ2-2, with 8 nucleotides matching TRBD2. This CDR3 region has 15 residues. The germline gives CDR1 SNHLY, CDR2 FYNNEI. Unmatched junction bases numbered 2, after V lost 4 bases and J lost 1 base. This CDR3 reads CASSASGQNTGELFF. As DNA, the CDR3 is TGTGCCAGCAGTGCTAGCGGGCAGAACACCGGGGAGCTGTTTTTT.

The V gene is TRBV7-9, the J gene TRBJ2-7; 10 bases match TRBD1. The CDR3 runs 15 residues. From germline, CDR1 is SEHNR and CDR2 FQNEAQ (reference sequence). With V trimmed by 5 bases and J by 7 bases, 11 bases remained unmatched. The CDR3 here is CASSRSGTGVLEQYF. The DNA for the CDR3 is TGTGCCAGCAGCCGCAGCGGGACAGGGGTTTTGGAGCAGTACTTC.

The count of this clone is one. V usage is TRBV11-3 and J usage is TRBJ1-2; no definite D call. This CDR3 has 14 amino acids. The germline V gene encodes CDR1 SGHNT and CDR2 YENEEA. Trimming removed 0 bases from V and 1 base from J, with 6 bases in between. CDR3 sequence: CASSLEEDNYGYTF. The CDR3 bases are TGTGCCAGCAGCTTAGAAGAGGATAACTATGGCTACACCTTC. Supplemented by reference TRBV11-3 and TRBJ1-2, the full variable domain reads EAGVVQSPRYKIIEKKQPVAFWCNPISGHNTLYWYLQNLGQGPELLIRYENEEAVDDSQLPKDRFSAERLKGVDSTLKIQPAELGDSAVYLCASSLEEDNYGYTFGSGTRLTVV.

This sequence joins TRBV19 and TRBJ2-1; TRBD2 might be the D (6 bases). Germline lookup yields CDR1 LNHDA and CDR2 SQIVND (reference sequence). The length of the CDR3 is 14 residues. V was shortened by 3 bases and J by 4 bases, with 10 bases between the two germline ends. CDR3: CASSMGRWYNEQFF. The CDR3, as DNA: TGTGCCAGTAGTATGGGGAGGTGGTACAATGAGCAGTTCTTC. Full variable domain (missing parts from reference TRBV19 and TRBJ2-1): DGGITQSPKYLFRKEGQNVTLSCEQNLNHDAMYWYRQDPGQGLRLIYYSQIVNDFQKGDIAEGYSVSREKKESFPLTVTSAQKNPTAFYLCASSMGRWYNEQFFGPGTRLTVL.

This clone was seen once. The chain employs TRBV5-8 and TRBJ2-7, with D possibly matching TRBD2 (6 bases). Trimming pared 1 base from V and 5 bases from J, leaving 10 bases between. Germline CDR1 is SGHTS and CDR2 is YDEGEE. This CDR3 spans 13 amino acids. The chain's CDR3 is CASSLRGYHEQYF. The CDR3 nucleotides read TGTGCCAGCAGCTTGCGGGGGTACCACGAGCAGTACTTC.

The chain is built from TRBV6-2 or TRBV6-3 and TRBJ1-1; 9 bases agree with TRBD1. The trim removed 5 bases at V and 0 bases at J, leaving 7 bases unmatched. Germline CDR1 reads MNHEY; CDR2 reads SVGEGT. This CDR3 region has 16 residues. The CDR3 DNA reads TGTGCCAGCAGTACCCGGACAGGGGCTATGAACACTGAAGCTTTCTTT. It is translated as CASSTRTGAMNTEAFF.

The rearrangement uses TRBV7-2 and TRBJ1-3, with D hard to call. The V gene lost 1 base and the J gene lost 0 bases, with 7 bases spanning the gap. There are 15 residues in the CDR3. The germline CDR1 and CDR2 sequences are SGHTA and FQGNSA. The CDR3: CASSLERASGNTIYF. In DNA form, the CDR3 reads TGTGCCAGCAGCTTAGAGCGGGCCTCTGGAAACACCATATATTTT.

This clone came up a few times. The CDR3 protein is CASSSWTGTEEGYTF. CDR3 DNA sequence: TGTGCCAGCAGCTCTTGGACAGGAACAGAGGAAGGCTACACCTTC. The chain uses TRBV27 and TRBJ1-2; 7 nucleotides agree with TRBD1. CDR1 MNHEY and CDR2 SMNVEV come from the germline V gene (reference sequence). With 6 bases clipped from V and 8 bases from J, the junction kept 15 bases outside the gene matches. CDR3 size: 15 residues.

This sequence joins TRBV5-1 and TRBJ2-2; the D gene is possibly TRBD2 (5 bases). Trimming removed 2 bases from V and 6 bases from J, with 8 bases in between. Germline values: CDR1 SGHRS, CDR2 YFSETQ. This CDR3 spans 13 amino acids. The CDR3 protein is CASSFDYSGELFF. CDR3 DNA sequence: TGCGCCAGCAGCTTCGACTATTCCGGGGAGCTGTTTTTT.

V usage is TRBV7-9 and J usage is TRBJ2-5; 10 nucleotides line up with TRBD1. Looked up from germline, CDR1 is SEHNR and CDR2 is FQNEAQ (reference sequence). V shed 3 bases, J shed 5 bases, and the junction held 6 bases outside the gene matches. This CDR3 spans 15 amino acids. CDR3 nucleotide sequence: TGTGCCAGCAGCTTGGGACAGGGGATAGGGGAGACCCAGTACTTC. Protein: CASSLGQGIGETQYF. Based on the CDR3 plus reference TRBV7-9 and TRBJ2-5, the full variable domain is DTGVSQNPRHKITKRGQNVTFRCDPISEHNRLYWYRQTLGQGPEFLTYFQNEAQLEKSRLLSDRFSAERPKGSFSTLEIQRTEQGDSAMYLCASSLGQGIGETQYFGPGTRLLVL.

The table lists this clone with a count of one. The rearrangement links TRBV6-5 to TRBJ2-2; possible D gene TRBD1, 6 bases. The CDR3 is 15 amino acids. From germline, CDR1 is MNHEY and CDR2 SVGAGI. Trimming took 5 bases from V and 6 from J, leaving 16 bases between them. CDR3 sequence reads: CASSTGTLMAGELFF. The CDR3 bases are TGTGCCAGCAGTACAGGGACCTTAATGGCCGGGGAGCTGTTTTTT.

V usage is TRBV15 and J usage is TRBJ2-1; TRBD1 aligns across 7 bases. Germline CDR1 is LNHNV and CDR2 is YYDKDF (reference sequence). The junction had 2 bases not matched to a gene; V was cut back by 3 bases and J by 0 bases. This CDR3 has 15 amino acids. DNA of the CDR3: TGTGCCACCAGCAGGACAGGGCTCTCCTACAATGAGCAGTTCTTC. Protein sequence: CATSRTGLSYNEQFF.

The rearrangement uses TRBV19 and TRBJ1-1, with a tentative D call TRBD1 (6 bases). Germline lookup yields CDR1 LNHDA and CDR2 SQIVND (reference sequence). Trimming removed 9 bases at V and 4 bases at J, with 12 bases between. This CDR3 has 12 residues. CDR3 nucleotide sequence: TGTGCCAGCTCAGGGGTAGGCACTGAAGCTTTCTTT. It is translated as CASSGVGTEAFF.

This clone was counted once. This rearrangement joins TRBV29-1 to TRBJ2-3; possible D gene TRBD2, 6 bases. The CDR3 is made up of 14 amino acids. V dropped 3 bases and J dropped 0 bases, with 10 bases sitting between them. Germline CDR1 and CDR2: SQVTM and ANQGSEA. This CDR3 reads CSVEGSGSTDTQYF. The CDR3 bases are TGCAGCGTTGAGGGTAGCGGTAGCACAGATACGCAGTATTTT.

V and J are TRBV28 and TRBJ1-2, with unresolved D. The CDR3 extends over 17 amino acids. Trimming stripped 1 base from V and 8 bases from J, with 23 bases between. CDR1 MDHEN and CDR2 SYDVKM come from the germline V gene. The CDR3, as DNA: TGTGCCAGCAGTTTATATGGAAATCAGGTAGTACAAGGCGGCTACACCTTC. Its translation is CASSLYGNQVVQGGYTF.

The V and J genes are TRBV6-5 and TRBJ1-1, with TRBD1 matching over 7 bases. Germline assignment: CDR1 MNHEY and CDR2 SVGAGI. This CDR3 region has 14 residues. Unmatched junction bases numbered 10, after V lost 6 bases and J lost 6 bases. The CDR3 sequence: CASSQFTGVSEAFF. The DNA of the CDR3 is TGTGCCAGCAGCCAATTTACAGGGGTGTCTGAAGCTTTCTTT.

This chain uses TRBV3-1 (or the pseudogene TRBV3-2) with TRBJ2-5; D uncertain. Germline CDR1 LGHDT, CDR2 YNNKEL (reference sequence). V lost 1 base and J lost 5, with 5 bases in between. This CDR3 is built from 12 residues. The CDR3 DNA reads TGTGCCAGCAGCCAAGCGCGGGAGACCCAGTACTTC. Protein: CASSQARETQYF.

This clone was detected only once. V is TRBV5-1 and J is TRBJ1-1; 9 bases align to TRBD1. Trimming at V came to 4 bases and at J to 1 base, leaving 8 bases not matched to a gene. Germline V gene data show CDR1 as SGHRS and CDR2 as YFSETQ. This CDR3 comprises 16 residues. The CDR3 nucleotides are TGCGCCAGCAGCCCCGGGGACAGGGACTCGAACACTGAAGCTTTCTTT. It codes for CASSPGDRDSNTEAFF.